These 15 T cell receptor beta chains were sequenced from one sample in a study of T cell repertoires in cytomegalovirus infection. From the reads, TCRdb called clonotypes with MiXCR, one entry per CDR3 protein. The data hold more than 350,000 distinct CDR3 sequences, with roughly 31% observed a single time. The specimen was PBMCs. These receptors were obtained from a human donor in good health (CMV status not recorded). Some clones in this sample may be carry-over from other donors' samples.

This sequence joins TRBV19 and TRBJ1-3, with TRBD1 as a possible D gene (5 bases). The CDR3 extends over 16 amino acids. With 6 bases removed from V and 4 bases from J, the gap between germline ends came to 19 bases. Germline assignment: CDR1 LNHDA and CDR2 SQIVND (reference sequence). The CDR3: CASREEGTSPGNTIYF. The CDR3 bases are TGTGCCAGTAGAGAGGAAGGGACTTCACCAGGAAACACCATATATTTT.

Ten or more counts support this clonotype. The V gene is TRBV12-3 or TRBV12-4, the J gene TRBJ1-5; the D gene is possibly TRBD1 (5 bases). V was clipped by 5 bases and J by 2 bases, with 22 bases between them. CDR3 length: 18 residues. Written as DNA, the CDR3 is TGTGCCAGCAGTCCCAGCCGGGACCAGGGCCCGGGCAATCAGCCCCAGCATTTT. As protein: CASSPSRDQGPGNQPQHF.

Regarding this clonotype: A much larger clonotype is one base distant, so this may be a read error. The V gene is TRBV5-6, the J gene TRBJ2-7, with 8 positions matching TRBD1. Germline V CDR1 and CDR2: SGHDT, YYEEEE. The ends lost 3 bases at V and 5 bases at J; junction bases unmatched: 4. The CDR3 has 13 amino acids. The CDR3 region is CASSSQGADEQYF. The CDR3 DNA reads as TGTGCCAGCAGCTCCCAGGGGGCCGACGAGCAGTACTTC.

This clonotype has just a few counts. The gene calls are TRBV12-3 or TRBV12-4 and TRBJ1-1; D might be TRBD1 (6 bases). With 7 bases removed from V and 2 bases from J, the gap between germline ends came to 20 bases. The CDR3 has 16 residues. The CDR3 spells CASIRRGVKGNTEAFF. CDR3 bases: TGTGCCAGCATCCGGAGGGGGGTAAAGGGAAACACTGAAGCTTTCTTT.

The table lists this clonotype with a few counts. The V gene is TRBV7-9, the J gene TRBJ1-1; D gene unclear. The CDR3 loop spans 12 amino acids. CDR1 is SEHNR, CDR2 FQNEAQ, per germline (reference sequence). Trimming removed 0 bases at V and 6 bases at J, with 5 bases between. The CDR3 is CASSLARSEAFF. The CDR3 bases are TGTGCCAGCAGCTTAGCGCGGTCTGAAGCTTTCTTT.

Notes on this clonotype: The CDR3 does not end in the conserved phenylalanine or tryptophan, so this is likely a read error. The chain joins TRBV12-3 or TRBV12-4 to TRBJ2-5; maybe TRBD2 (5 bases). CDR3 length: 14 amino acids. For the CDR3, the DNA is TGTGCCAACAGTCCCGGGCTTAGCGAGGAGACCCAGTACTTA. Amino acids: CANSPGLSEETQYL.

This clonotype was recorded a few times. The chain uses TRBV15 and TRBJ2-5; 7 bases agree with TRBD1. The germline CDR1 and CDR2 sequences are LNHNV and YYDKDF (reference sequence). The CDR3 has 17 amino acids. J gave up 3 bases and V 4 bases, and 14 bases lay outside the gene matches. The CDR3 loop reads CATSTERVSDREETQYF. The CDR3 DNA reads TGTGCCACCAGCACAGAGAGGGTTAGTGACAGGGAAGAGACCCAGTACTTC. Filled out from reference TRBV15 and TRBJ2-5, the complete variable domain reads DAMVIQNPRYQVTQFGKPVTLSCSQTLNHNVMYWYQQKSSQAPKLLFHYYDKDFNNEADTPDNFQSRRPNTSFCFLDIRSPGLGDTAMYLCATSTERVSDREETQYFGPGTRLLVL.

The sample holds many counts of this clonotype. The chain couples TRBV7-2 to TRBJ1-6; the D gene is possibly TRBD1 (5 bases). Trimming stripped 1 base from V and 7 bases from J, with 11 bases between. CDR3 length equals 15 residues. The germline V gene has CDR1 SGHTA and CDR2 FQGNSA. CDR3 in amino acids: CASSLGPGPNSPLHF. DNA of the CDR3: TGTGCCAGCAGCTTAGGGCCAGGGCCAAATTCACCCCTCCACTTT.

This clonotype was detected a few times. The V gene is TRBV24-1, the J gene TRBJ2-5; 11 nucleotides align to TRBD1. Germline V gives CDR1 KGHDR, CDR2 SFDVKD. The length of the CDR3 is 15 residues. V gave up 3 bases and J gave up 5 bases; unmatched junction bases: 4. The CDR3 DNA reads TGTGCCACCAGTGATCGGACAGGGGGCCGGGAGACCCAGTACTTC. Translation gives CATSDRTGGRETQYF.

The chain is built from TRBV7-6 and TRBJ2-7, with 7 bases that match TRBD1. Per the germline V gene, CDR1 is SGHVS and CDR2 is FNYEAQ. The CDR3 is 15 residues long. V was pared by 4 bases and J by 6 bases, with 12 bases of the junction left unmatched. CDR3 sequence reads: CASSSGSGQFLEQYF. The CDR3 DNA reads as TGTGCCAGCAGCTCCGGCTCGGGACAGTTCCTCGAGCAGTACTTC.

The J gene is TRBJ2-1, the V gene TRBV5-1; 9 bases line up with TRBD1. Per the germline V gene, CDR1 is SGHRS and CDR2 is YFSETQ. V lost 4 bases to trimming and J lost 9 bases; unmatched junction nucleotides: 14. The CDR3 has 16 amino acids. The CDR3 coding sequence is TGCGCCAGCAGCCCTAACCTGGACAGGGGATGGGGTGAGCAGTTCTTC. It is translated as CASSPNLDRGWGEQFF. Drawing the rest from reference TRBV5-1 and TRBJ2-1, the complete variable domain is KAGVTQTPRYLIKTRGQQVTLSCSPISGHRSVSWYQQTPGQGLQFLFEYFSETQRNKGNFPGRFSGRQFSNSRSEMNVSTLELGDSALYLCASSPNLDRGWGEQFFGPGTRLTVL.

There are a few counts of this clonotype. The rearrangement uses TRBV29-1 and TRBJ1-2; a weak D match, TRBD1 (6 bases). V was cut by 3 bases and J by 3 bases, with 17 bases left in between. The germline gives CDR1 SQVTM, CDR2 ANQGSEA. The CDR3 has 15 amino acids. CDR3 bases: TGCAGCGTTGAGAAGACGGGGGCCAGCGACTATGGCTACACCTTC. Amino acid sequence: CSVEKTGASDYGYTF.

This clonotype was seen a few times. This chain joins TRBV7-3 and TRBJ2-3; 9 bases line up with TRBD1. The V gene end was trimmed by 5 bases and the J gene end by 10 bases; junction bases not matched to a gene: 19. Germline V gene lookup returns CDR1 SGHTA and CDR2 FQGTGA. This CDR3 is built from 17 residues. CDR3 loop: CASSPNGGTGPHRPQYF. For the CDR3, the DNA is TGTGCCAGCAGCCCAAATGGAGGGACAGGGCCTCACCGGCCGCAGTATTTT.

On this clonotype: One end of the junction varies from germline; a read error may be responsible. The chain is built from TRBV27 and TRBJ1-2; TRBD1 agrees at 7 bases. CDR1 MNHEY and CDR2 SMNVEV come from the germline V gene (reference sequence). The CDR3 has 14 residues. The CDR3 protein is CASSLSTGDYGYTF. CDR3 nucleotides: TGTGCCAGCAGTCTATCTACAGGGGACTATGGCTACACCTTC.

This clonotype has ten or more counts. V gene TRBV7-9 combines with J gene TRBJ2-5; D assignment may be TRBD1 or TRBD2 (5 bases each). This CDR3 is built from 16 residues. From germline, CDR1 is SEHNR and CDR2 FQNEAQ (reference sequence). Trimming removed 3 bases at V and 1 base at J, with 15 bases between. The CDR3 bases are TGTGCCAGCAGCTTGACCCGGGACGAAATCCAAGAGACCCAGTACTTC. It encodes CASSLTRDEIQETQYF. The full variable domain, with the rest looked up from reference TRBV7-9 and TRBJ2-5, is DTGVSQNPRHKITKRGQNVTFRCDPISEHNRLYWYRQTLGQGPEFLTYFQNEAQLEKSRLLSDRFSAERPKGSFSTLEIQRTEQGDSAMYLCASSLTRDEIQETQYFGPGTRLLVL.